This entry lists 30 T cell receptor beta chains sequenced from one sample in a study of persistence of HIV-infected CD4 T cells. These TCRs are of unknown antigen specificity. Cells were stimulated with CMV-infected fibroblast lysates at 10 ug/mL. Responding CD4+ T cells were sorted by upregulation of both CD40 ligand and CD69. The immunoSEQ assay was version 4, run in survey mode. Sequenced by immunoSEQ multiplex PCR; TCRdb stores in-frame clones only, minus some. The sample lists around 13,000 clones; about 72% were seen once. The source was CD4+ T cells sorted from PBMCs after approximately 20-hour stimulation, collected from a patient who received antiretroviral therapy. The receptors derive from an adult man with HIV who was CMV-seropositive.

The CDR3 coding sequence is TGTGCCAGCAGTTTCCCAGGGGGCAACTATGGCTACACCTTC. Translation gives CASSFPGGNYGYTF. The V and J genes are TRBV28 and TRBJ1-2; 8 positions match TRBD1. The germline gives CDR1 MDHEN, CDR2 SYDVKM. V trimming: 3 bases; J trimming: 2 bases; junction bases outside the gene matches: 2. The CDR3 has 14 residues.

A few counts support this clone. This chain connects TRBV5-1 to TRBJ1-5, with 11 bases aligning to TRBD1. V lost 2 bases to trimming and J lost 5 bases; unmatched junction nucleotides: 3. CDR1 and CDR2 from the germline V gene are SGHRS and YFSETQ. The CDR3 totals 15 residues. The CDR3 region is CASSFGTGGDQPQHF. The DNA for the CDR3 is TGCGCCAGCAGCTTCGGGACAGGGGGTGATCAGCCCCAGCATTTT.

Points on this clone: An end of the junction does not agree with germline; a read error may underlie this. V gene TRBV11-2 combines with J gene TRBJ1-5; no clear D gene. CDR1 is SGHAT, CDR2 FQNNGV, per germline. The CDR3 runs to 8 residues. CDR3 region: CASSSLDF. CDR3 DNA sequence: TGTGCCAGCAGCTCTCTCGATTTT.

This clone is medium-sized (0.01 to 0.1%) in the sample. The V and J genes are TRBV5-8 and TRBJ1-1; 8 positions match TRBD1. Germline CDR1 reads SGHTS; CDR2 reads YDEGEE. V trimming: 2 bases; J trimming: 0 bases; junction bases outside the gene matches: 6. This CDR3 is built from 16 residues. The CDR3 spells CASSLNRGGMNTEAFF. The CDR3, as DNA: TGTGCCAGCAGCTTAAACAGGGGGGGGATGAACACTGAAGCTTTCTTT.

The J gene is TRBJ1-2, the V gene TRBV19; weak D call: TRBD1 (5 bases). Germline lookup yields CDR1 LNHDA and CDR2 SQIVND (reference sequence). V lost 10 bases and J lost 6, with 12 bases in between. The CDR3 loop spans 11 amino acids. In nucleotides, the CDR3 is TGTGCCACCCCGGGGACGCATGGCTACACCTTC. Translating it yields CATPGTHGYTF.

The CDR3 DNA sequence: TGTGCCAGCAGCTTGGACAGGGTCAATGGCTACACCTTC. This gives the protein CASSLDRVNGYTF. The rearrangement joins TRBV7-9 to TRBJ1-2; 8 bases agree with TRBD1. Trimming removed 3 bases from V and 6 bases from J; junction bases left unmatched: 3. CDR1 is SEHNR, CDR2 FQNEAQ, per germline (reference sequence). The CDR3 covers 13 residues.

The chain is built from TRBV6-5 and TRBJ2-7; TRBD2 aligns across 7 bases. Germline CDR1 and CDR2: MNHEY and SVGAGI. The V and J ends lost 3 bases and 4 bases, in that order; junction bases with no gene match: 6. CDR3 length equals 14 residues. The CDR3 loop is CASSYRLAVYEQYF. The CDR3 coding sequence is TGTGCCAGCAGTTATCGTCTAGCGGTGTACGAGCAGTACTTC.

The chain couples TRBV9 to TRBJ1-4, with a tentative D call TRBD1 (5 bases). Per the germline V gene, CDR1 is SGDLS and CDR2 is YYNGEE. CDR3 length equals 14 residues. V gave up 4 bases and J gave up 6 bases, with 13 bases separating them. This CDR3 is CASSRGTGDEKLFF. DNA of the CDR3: TGTGCCAGCAGCAGAGGGACTGGAGATGAAAAACTGTTTTTT.

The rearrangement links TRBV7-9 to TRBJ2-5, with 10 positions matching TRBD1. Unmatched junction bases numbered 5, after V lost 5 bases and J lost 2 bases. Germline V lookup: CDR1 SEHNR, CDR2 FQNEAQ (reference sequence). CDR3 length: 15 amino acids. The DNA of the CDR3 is TGTGCCAGCAGCCACACGGACAGGGGGCAAGAGACCCAGTACTTC. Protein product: CASSHTDRGQETQYF.

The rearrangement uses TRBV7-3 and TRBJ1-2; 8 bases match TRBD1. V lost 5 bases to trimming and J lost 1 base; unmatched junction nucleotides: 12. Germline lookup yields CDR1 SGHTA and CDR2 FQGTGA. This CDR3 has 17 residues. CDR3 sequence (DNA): TGTGCCAGCAGCCCACCATTCGCGACAGGGGTTAACTATGGCTACACCTTC. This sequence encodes CASSPPFATGVNYGYTF.

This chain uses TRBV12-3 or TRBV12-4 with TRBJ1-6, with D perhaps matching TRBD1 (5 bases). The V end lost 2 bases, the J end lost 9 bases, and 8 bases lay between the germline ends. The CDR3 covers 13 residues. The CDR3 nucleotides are TGTGCCAGCAGTTTATCCGGGGGTTCACCCCTCCACTTT. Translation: CASSLSGGSPLHF.

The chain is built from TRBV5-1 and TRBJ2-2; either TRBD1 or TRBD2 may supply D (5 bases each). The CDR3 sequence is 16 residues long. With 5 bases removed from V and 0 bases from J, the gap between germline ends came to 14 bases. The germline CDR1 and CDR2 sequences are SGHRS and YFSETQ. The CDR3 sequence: CASSLGSRANTGELFF. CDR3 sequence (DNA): TGCGCCAGCAGTCTGGGGAGCAGGGCGAACACCGGGGAGCTGTTTTTT.

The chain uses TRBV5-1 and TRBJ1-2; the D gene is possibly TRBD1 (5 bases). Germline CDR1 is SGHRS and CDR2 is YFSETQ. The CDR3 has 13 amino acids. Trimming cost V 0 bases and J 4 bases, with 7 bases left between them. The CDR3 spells CASSLAGGYGYTF. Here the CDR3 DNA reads TGCGCCAGCAGCTTGGCTGGGGGCTATGGCTACACCTTC.

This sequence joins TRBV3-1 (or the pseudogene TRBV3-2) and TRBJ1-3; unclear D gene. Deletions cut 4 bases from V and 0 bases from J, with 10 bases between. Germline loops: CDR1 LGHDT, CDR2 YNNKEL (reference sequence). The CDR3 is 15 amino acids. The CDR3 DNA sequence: TGTGCCAGCAGCCCGCCCTTAATCTCTGGAAACACCATATATTTT. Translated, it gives CASSPPLISGNTIYF.

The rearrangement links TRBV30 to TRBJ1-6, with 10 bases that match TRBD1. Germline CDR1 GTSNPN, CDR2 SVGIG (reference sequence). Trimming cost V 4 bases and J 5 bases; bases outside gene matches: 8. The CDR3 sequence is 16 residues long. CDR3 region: CAWTSGTGENNSPLHF. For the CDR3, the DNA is TGTGCCTGGACTTCCGGGACAGGGGAGAATAATTCACCCCTCCACTTT.

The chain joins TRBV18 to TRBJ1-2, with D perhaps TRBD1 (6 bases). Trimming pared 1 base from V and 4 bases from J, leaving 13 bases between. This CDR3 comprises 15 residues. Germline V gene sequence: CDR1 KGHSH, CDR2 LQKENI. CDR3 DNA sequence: TGTGCCAGCTCACCACAAAGGGGGTTTCTCTATGGCTACACCTTC. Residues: CASSPQRGFLYGYTF.

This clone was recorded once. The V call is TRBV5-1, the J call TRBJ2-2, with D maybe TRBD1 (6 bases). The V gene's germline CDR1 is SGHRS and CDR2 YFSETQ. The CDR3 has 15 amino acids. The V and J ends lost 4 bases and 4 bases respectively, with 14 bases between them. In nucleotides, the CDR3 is TGCGCCAGCAGCCTCACCGGGACATCCACCGGGGAGCTGTTTTTT. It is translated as CASSLTGTSTGELFF.

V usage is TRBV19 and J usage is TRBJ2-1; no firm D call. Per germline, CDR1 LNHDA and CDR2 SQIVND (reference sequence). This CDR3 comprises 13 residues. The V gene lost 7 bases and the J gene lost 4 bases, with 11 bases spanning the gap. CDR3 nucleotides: TGTGCCAGTAAGCCTAACCAATACAATGAGCAGTTCTTC. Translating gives CASKPNQYNEQFF.

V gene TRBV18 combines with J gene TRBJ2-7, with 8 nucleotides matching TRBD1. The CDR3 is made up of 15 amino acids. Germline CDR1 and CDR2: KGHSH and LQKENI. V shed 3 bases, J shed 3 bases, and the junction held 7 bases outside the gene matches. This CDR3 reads CASSPGQGAHYEQYF. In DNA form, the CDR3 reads TGTGCCAGCTCACCGGGGCAGGGGGCGCACTACGAGCAGTACTTC.

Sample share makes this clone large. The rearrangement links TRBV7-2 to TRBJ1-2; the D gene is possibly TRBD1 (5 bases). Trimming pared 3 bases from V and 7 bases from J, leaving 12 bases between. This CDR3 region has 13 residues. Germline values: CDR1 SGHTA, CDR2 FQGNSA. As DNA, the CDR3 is TGTGCCAGCAGCTTCACGCAAGGGGCTGGCTACACCTTC. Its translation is CASSFTQGAGYTF.

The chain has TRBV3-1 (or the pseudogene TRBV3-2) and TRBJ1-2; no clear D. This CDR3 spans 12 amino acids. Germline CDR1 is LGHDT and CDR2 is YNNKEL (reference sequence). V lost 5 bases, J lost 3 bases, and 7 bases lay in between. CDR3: CASSGLYYGYTF. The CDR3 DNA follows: TGTGCCAGCAGCGGGCTTTACTATGGCTACACCTTC.

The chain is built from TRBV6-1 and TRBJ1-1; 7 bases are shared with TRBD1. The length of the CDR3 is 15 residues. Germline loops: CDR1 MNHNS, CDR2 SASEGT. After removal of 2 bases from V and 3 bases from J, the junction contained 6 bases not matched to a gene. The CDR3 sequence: CASSESWTGHTEAFF. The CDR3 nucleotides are TGTGCCAGCAGTGAAAGTTGGACAGGCCACACTGAAGCTTTCTTT.

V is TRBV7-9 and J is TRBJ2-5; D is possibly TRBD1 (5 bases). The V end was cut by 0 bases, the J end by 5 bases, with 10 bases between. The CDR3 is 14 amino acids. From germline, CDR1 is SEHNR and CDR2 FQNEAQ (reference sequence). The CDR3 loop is CASSLAGAGETQYF. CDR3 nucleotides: TGTGCCAGCAGCTTAGCAGGGGCAGGGGAGACCCAGTACTTC.

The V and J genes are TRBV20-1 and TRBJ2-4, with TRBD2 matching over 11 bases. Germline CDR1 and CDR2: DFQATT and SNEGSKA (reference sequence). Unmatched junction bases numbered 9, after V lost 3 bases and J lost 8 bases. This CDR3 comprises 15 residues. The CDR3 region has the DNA TGCAGTGCTAGTGAAAGACTAGCGGGGTTAGACATTCAGTACTTC. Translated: CSASERLAGLDIQYF.

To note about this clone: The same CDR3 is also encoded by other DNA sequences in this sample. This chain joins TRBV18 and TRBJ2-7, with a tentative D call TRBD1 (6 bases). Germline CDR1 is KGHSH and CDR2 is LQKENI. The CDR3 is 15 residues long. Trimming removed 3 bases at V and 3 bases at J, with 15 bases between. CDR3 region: CASSPAGTPGYEQYF. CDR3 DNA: TGTGCCAGCTCACCGGCAGGGACACCGGGCTACGAGCAGTACTTC.

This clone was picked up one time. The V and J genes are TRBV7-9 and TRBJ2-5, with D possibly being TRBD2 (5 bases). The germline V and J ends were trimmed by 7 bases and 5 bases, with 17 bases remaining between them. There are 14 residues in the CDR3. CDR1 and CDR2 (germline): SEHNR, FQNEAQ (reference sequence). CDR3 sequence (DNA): TGTGCCAGCACCTTCCCCCTAGCTTGGGAGACCCAGTACTTC. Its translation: CASTFPLAWETQYF.

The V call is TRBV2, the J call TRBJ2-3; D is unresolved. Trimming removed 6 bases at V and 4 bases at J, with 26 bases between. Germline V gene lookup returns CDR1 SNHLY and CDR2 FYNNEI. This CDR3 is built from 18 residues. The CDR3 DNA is TGTGCCAGCAGAGAACCTCGAGTTTTGGGAAGTGTCTCAGATACGCAGTATTTT. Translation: CASREPRVLGSVSDTQYF. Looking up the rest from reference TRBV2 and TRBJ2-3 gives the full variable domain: EPEVTQTPSHQVTQMGQEVILRCVPISNHLYFYWYRQILGQKVEFLVSFYNNEISEKSEIFDDQFSVERPDGSNFTLKIRSTKLEDSAMYFCASREPRVLGSVSDTQYFGPGTRLTVL.

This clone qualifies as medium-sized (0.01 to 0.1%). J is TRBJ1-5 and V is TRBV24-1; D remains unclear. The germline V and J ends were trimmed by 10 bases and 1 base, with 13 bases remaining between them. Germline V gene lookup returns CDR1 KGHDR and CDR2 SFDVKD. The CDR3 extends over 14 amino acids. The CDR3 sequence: CATHDGLSNQPQHF. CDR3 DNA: TGTGCCACTCACGACGGGCTCAGCAATCAGCCCCAGCATTTT.

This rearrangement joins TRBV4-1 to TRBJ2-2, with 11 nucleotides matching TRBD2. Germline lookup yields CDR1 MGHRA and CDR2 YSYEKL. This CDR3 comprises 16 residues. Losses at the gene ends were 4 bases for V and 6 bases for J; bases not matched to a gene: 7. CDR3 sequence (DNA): TGCGCCAGCAGCCGTTCTAGCGGGGGGTACGCCGGGGAGCTGTTTTTT. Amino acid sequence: CASSRSSGGYAGELFF.

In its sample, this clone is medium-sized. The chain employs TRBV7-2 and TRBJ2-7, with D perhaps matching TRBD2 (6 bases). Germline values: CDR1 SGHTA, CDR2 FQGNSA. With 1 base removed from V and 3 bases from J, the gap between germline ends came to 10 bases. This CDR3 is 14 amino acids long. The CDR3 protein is CASSLGGGIYEQYF. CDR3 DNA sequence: TGTGCCAGCAGCTTAGGAGGAGGGATCTACGAGCAGTACTTC.